These T cell receptor beta chains were read from a single sample in a study of blood T cells in healthy people across ages. Each CDR3 protein gets one entry after TCRdb re-called the 5' RACE reads with MiXCR. This sample has some 290,000 distinct CDR3 sequences, with roughly 29% found just once. Specimen: blood. These receptors all come from an older woman in good health. Both conserved end residues are part of each CDR3. Not all rows give a size; the values are once, few, many and, for expanded clones, a class.

V	length	J	size	CDR3
TRBV7-2	14	TRBJ2-5	.	CASSLGLAPETQYF
TRBV5-1	15	TRBJ2-4	.	CASSLVGEAKNIQYF
TRBV9	14	TRBJ2-7	few	CASSTAGGPREQYF
TRBV9	13	TRBJ2-2	few	CASTGRGPGELFF
TRBV7-3	16	TRBJ2-1	.	CASSRKGPSSYNEQFF
TRBV20-1	18	TRBJ2-3	.	CSASGGLAGGKRTDTQYF
TRBV5-1	16	TRBJ2-1	.	CASSPGGQGNYNEQFF
TRBV5-1	17	TRBJ2-3	few	CASSALGLAGGGDTQYF
TRBV12-3/TRBV12-4	13	TRBJ1-2	once	CASSWGQIYGYTF
TRBV3-1	12	TRBJ2-7	few	CASSQVRGEQYF
TRBV29-1	14	TRBJ2-5	many	CSVPSGGPQETQYF
TRBV20-1	16	.	.	CSASPGSGRLDGEQFF